The 5 T cell receptor beta chains presented below share a single source sample, sequenced in a study of cytomegalovirus exposure and HLA in healthy donors. The PCR used 60 Vbeta and 13 Jbeta primers. Repertoires were generated with immunoSEQ multiplex PCR, while TCRdb's copy carries only in-frame clones and drops some. The sample has around 67,000 clones; roughly two thirds are singletons. The sequencing input was PBMCs. Every receptor here comes from a woman in her forties or fifties in good health and CMV-seronegative.

This clone was observed a handful of times. The rearrangement uses TRBV27 and TRBJ2-1; maybe TRBD2 (6 bases). Trimming stripped 1 base from V and 6 bases from J, with 10 bases between. From germline, CDR1 is MNHEY and CDR2 SMNVEV (reference sequence). The CDR3 is made up of 14 amino acids. The CDR3 is CASSLWDLSNEQFF. The DNA for the CDR3 is TGTGCCAGCAGTTTATGGGACTTGTCCAATGAGCAGTTCTTC.

J is TRBJ2-5 and V is TRBV2; D perhaps matches TRBD2 (6 bases). V gave up 8 bases and J gave up 5 bases, with 12 bases separating them. CDR3 length equals 12 residues. CDR1 and CDR2 (germline): SNHLY, FYNNEI. CDR3 DNA sequence: TGTGCCAGCTCCCGGGACTGGGAGACCCAGTACTTC. It encodes CASSRDWETQYF.

The rearrangement joins TRBV10-3 to TRBJ1-1; 11 nucleotides line up with TRBD1. The germline V gene has CDR1 ENHRY and CDR2 SYGVKD. The CDR3 sequence is 15 residues long. V gave up 4 bases and J gave up 1 base; unmatched junction bases: 2. The CDR3 protein is CAISGGQGGNTEAFF. CDR3 DNA: TGTGCCATCAGTGGGGGACAGGGGGGGAACACTGAAGCTTTCTTT.

The CDR3 loop is CASSYRGQENTEAFF. The CDR3, as DNA: TGCGCCAGCAGTTACAGGGGCCAGGAGAACACTGAAGCTTTCTTT. The V gene is TRBV5-1, the J gene TRBJ1-1; 7 bases line up with TRBD1. CDR1 and CDR2 from the germline V gene are SGHRS and YFSETQ. This CDR3 has 15 amino acids. After removal of 5 bases from V and 1 base from J, the junction contained 8 bases not matched to a gene.

In this sample, this clone turned up a few times. V gene TRBV6-5 combines with J gene TRBJ1-1, with a possible D match to TRBD1 (5 bases). The V gene lost 5 bases and the J gene lost 2 bases, with 6 bases spanning the gap. CDR3 size: 12 residues. CDR1 MNHEY and CDR2 SVGAGI come from the germline V gene. The CDR3 DNA follows: TGTGCCAGCAGTGACAGTAACACTGAAGCTTTCTTT. The encoded protein is CASSDSNTEAFF.